What follows are 15 T cell receptor beta chains derived from one specimen sequenced in a study of cytomegalovirus exposure and HLA in healthy donors. Some clones are missing from TCRdb's copy, which holds only in-frame ones; the method was immunoSEQ multiplex PCR. Here the sample spans about 84,000 clones, more than 75% being singletons. Sequences were obtained from PBMCs. These receptors came from a man aged 30-40 years in good health and CMV-seronegative.

J is TRBJ1-1 and V is TRBV2; possible D gene TRBD1, 5 bases. V was pared by 7 bases and J by 1 base, with 10 bases between. Germline values: CDR1 SNHLY, CDR2 FYNNEI. CDR3 size: 13 residues. CDR3 coding DNA: TGTGCCAGCAAGGGGTCTGGGAACACTGAAGCTTTCTTT. Amino acids: CASKGSGNTEAFF.

The chain joins TRBV28 to TRBJ1-3, with D possibly TRBD1 on 5 matching bases. CDR3 length: 15 residues. Germline V gene sequence: CDR1 MDHEN, CDR2 SYDVKM. Deletions cut 7 bases from V and 1 base from J, with 14 bases between. The CDR3 protein is CASTIGGSSGNTIYF. The CDR3 DNA is TGTGCCAGCACTATCGGGGGTTCGTCTGGAAACACCATATATTTT.

The J gene is TRBJ2-1, the V gene TRBV19, with TRBD2 identical over 13 bases. V gave up 5 bases and J gave up 10 bases; unmatched junction bases: 17. The CDR3 is 18 amino acids. Germline loops: CDR1 LNHDA, CDR2 SQIVND (reference sequence). Written as DNA, the CDR3 is TGTGCCAGTAGTGCGCTTTCCGGGACTAGCGGGGTGGTCGGCGAGCAGTTCTTC. Its protein is CASSALSGTSGVVGEQFF.

This chain links TRBV30 with TRBJ2-2; the match to TRBD1 covers 8 bases. CDR1 GTSNPN and CDR2 SVGIG come from the germline V gene (reference sequence). The length of the CDR3 is 17 residues. The junction had 10 bases not matched to a gene; V was cut back by 0 bases and J by 4 bases. CDR3 in DNA: TGTGCCTGGAGTGTAACCCGGACAGGGTCGGGCACCGGGGAGCTGTTTTTT. Protein: CAWSVTRTGSGTGELFF.

The gene calls are TRBV18 and TRBJ2-5; TRBD1 matches at 8 bases. Trimming removed 6 bases from V and 3 bases from J; junction bases left unmatched: 3. CDR3 length equals 13 residues. Germline loops: CDR1 KGHSH, CDR2 LQKENI. This CDR3 is CASSGQVEETQYF. Written as DNA, the CDR3 is TGTGCCAGCTCGGGACAGGTTGAAGAGACCCAGTACTTC.

J is TRBJ1-4 and V is TRBV7-8, with 9 bases fitting TRBD1. Trimming took 1 base from V and 5 from J; bases not matched to a gene: 5. The CDR3 has 16 residues. Germline V gives CDR1 SGHVS, CDR2 FQNEAQ. CDR3 bases: TGTGCCAGCAGCTTAGGTCTGGGACAGGGCAATGAAAAACTGTTTTTT. Amino acid sequence: CASSLGLGQGNEKLFF.

A word on this clone: The same CDR3 also results from other DNA sequences found in this sample. The chain carries TRBV27 and TRBJ2-7, with a weak D call TRBD1 (5 bases). Germline loops: CDR1 MNHEY, CDR2 SMNVEV (reference sequence). V lost 3 bases to trimming and J lost 4 bases, with 16 bases between them. There are 15 residues in the CDR3. The CDR3 loop is CASSFGLGRAYEQYF. CDR3 nucleotide sequence: TGTGCCAGCAGTTTCGGTCTGGGCAGGGCTTACGAGCAGTACTTC.

The chain is built from TRBV11-2 and TRBJ2-7; 10 nucleotides line up with TRBD1. The CDR3 sequence is 14 residues long. Germline CDR1 SGHAT, CDR2 FQNNGV. J was trimmed by 3 bases and V by 5 bases; bases with no gene match: 4. The CDR3 region is CASSQGQGIYEQYF. In DNA, the CDR3 is TGTGCCAGCAGCCAGGGACAGGGGATCTACGAGCAGTACTTC.

V usage is TRBV30 and J usage is TRBJ1-3; D gene uncertain. Germline loops: CDR1 GTSNPN, CDR2 SVGIG (reference sequence). The CDR3 has 13 residues. Trimming pared 0 bases from V and 3 bases from J, leaving 6 bases between. The CDR3 region is CAWSVALGNTIYF. The DNA of the CDR3 is TGTGCCTGGAGTGTAGCGCTTGGAAACACCATATATTTT.

The CDR3 bases are TGTGCCAGCAGCTTGGCTCAGGGACAGGGGAGCTCCTACGAGCAGTACTTC. It translates to CASSLAQGQGSSYEQYF. The chain combines TRBV5-4 with TRBJ2-7; 10 positions agree with TRBD1. V lost 0 bases and J lost 0; bases outside the gene matches: 6. The CDR3 has 17 amino acids. CDR1 is SGHNT and CDR2 is YYREEE in the germline V gene (reference sequence).

The chain links TRBV29-1 to TRBJ1-2, with TRBD1 matching 8 bases. The J segment lost 5 bases and the V segment lost 6 bases, leaving 8 bases of the junction unmatched. The CDR3 spans 13 residues. The germline V gene encodes CDR1 SQVTM and CDR2 ANQGSEA. The CDR3 loop is CSVWTGSAYGYTF. The CDR3 region has the DNA TGCAGCGTGTGGACAGGGTCAGCATATGGCTACACCTTC.

In its sample, this clone was seen once. The chain joins TRBV10-2 to TRBJ2-7; D call uncertain. Per germline, CDR1 WSHSY and CDR2 SAAADI. CDR3 size: 14 residues. V lost 0 bases, J lost 4 bases, and 10 bases lay in between. The CDR3 region is CASSESESRYEQYF. CDR3 coding DNA: TGCGCCAGCAGTGAGTCGGAGTCTAGGTACGAGCAGTACTTC.

J is TRBJ1-6 and V is TRBV15; D is possibly TRBD1 (6 bases). The CDR3 spans 16 residues. Germline V gene lookup returns CDR1 LNHNV and CDR2 YYDKDF (reference sequence). V gave up 1 base and J gave up 7 bases, with 14 bases separating them. The CDR3 DNA is TGTGCCACCAGCAGAGGAGGGGGAAACCGGAATTCACCCCTCCACTTT. Translation: CATSRGGGNRNSPLHF.

The chain links TRBV29-1 to TRBJ2-5; 14 bases are shared with TRBD2. In germline, CDR1 is SQVTM, CDR2 ANQGSEA. The V gene end was trimmed by 3 bases and the J gene end by 4 bases; junction bases not matched to a gene: 4. The CDR3 sequence is 15 residues long. CDR3 sequence reads: CSVEGLAGVRETQYF. The CDR3 DNA reads as TGCAGCGTTGAGGGACTAGCGGGAGTGAGAGAGACCCAGTACTTC.

A single count supports this clone. The chain uses TRBV28 and TRBJ1-5, with D unresolved. The V gene lost 5 bases and the J gene lost 0 bases, with 11 bases spanning the gap. This CDR3 is built from 15 residues. Germline CDR1 MDHEN, CDR2 SYDVKM. The CDR3 region has the DNA TGTGCCAGCAGTGCCCTTGGAGTTAGCAATCAGCCCCAGCATTTT. Its translation: CASSALGVSNQPQHF.